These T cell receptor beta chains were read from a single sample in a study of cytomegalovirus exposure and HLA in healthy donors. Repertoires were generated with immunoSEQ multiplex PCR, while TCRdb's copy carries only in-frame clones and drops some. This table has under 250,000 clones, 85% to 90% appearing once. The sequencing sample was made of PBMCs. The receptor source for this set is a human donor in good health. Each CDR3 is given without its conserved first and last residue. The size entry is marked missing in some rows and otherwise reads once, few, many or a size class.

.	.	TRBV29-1	SVGVGLTWGYEQY
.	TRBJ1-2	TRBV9	ASSVATTVNYGYT
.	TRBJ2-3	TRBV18	ASSPRTGRFTDTQY
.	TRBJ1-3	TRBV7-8	ASSSIRSSGNTIY
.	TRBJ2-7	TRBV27	ASRKTGYLSYEQY
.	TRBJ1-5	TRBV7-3	ASSLKGRPYVYQPQH
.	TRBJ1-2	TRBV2	ASTKTGGGGYT
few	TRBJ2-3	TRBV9	ASSVGRTVSRTDTQY
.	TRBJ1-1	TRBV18	ASSPYSGGPNTEAF
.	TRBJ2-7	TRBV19	ASSIDTAAGTVTYEQY
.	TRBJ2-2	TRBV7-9	ASSSGWRTGELF
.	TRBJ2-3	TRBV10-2	ASRIERATQY
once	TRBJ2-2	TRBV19	ASSIGGPGELF
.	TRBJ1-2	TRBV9	ASSSRTDSRTNYGYT
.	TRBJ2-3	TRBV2	ASDREVADTQY
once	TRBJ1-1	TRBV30	AWSVQENTEAF
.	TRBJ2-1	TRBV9	ASSVAGAYNEQF
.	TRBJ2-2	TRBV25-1	ASSNRQTNTGELF